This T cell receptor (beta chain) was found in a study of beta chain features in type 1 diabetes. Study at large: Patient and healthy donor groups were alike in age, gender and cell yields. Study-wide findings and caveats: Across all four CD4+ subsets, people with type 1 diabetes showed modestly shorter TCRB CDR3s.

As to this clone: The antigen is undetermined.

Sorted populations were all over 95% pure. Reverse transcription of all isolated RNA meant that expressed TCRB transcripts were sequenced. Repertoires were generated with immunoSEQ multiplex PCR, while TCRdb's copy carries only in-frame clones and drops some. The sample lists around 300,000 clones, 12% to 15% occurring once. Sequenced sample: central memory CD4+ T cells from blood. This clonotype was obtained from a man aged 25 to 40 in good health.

The CDR3 DNA is TGTGCCAGCAGCTTGGGGTGGAAAAACACCGGGGAGCTGTTTTTT. It encodes CASSLGWKNTGELFF. The genes are TRBV5-5 and TRBJ2-2; D call uncertain. This CDR3 spans 15 amino acids. Trimming took 0 bases from V and 2 from J, leaving 8 bases between them. Germline loops: CDR1 SGHKS, CDR2 YYEKEE (reference sequence).